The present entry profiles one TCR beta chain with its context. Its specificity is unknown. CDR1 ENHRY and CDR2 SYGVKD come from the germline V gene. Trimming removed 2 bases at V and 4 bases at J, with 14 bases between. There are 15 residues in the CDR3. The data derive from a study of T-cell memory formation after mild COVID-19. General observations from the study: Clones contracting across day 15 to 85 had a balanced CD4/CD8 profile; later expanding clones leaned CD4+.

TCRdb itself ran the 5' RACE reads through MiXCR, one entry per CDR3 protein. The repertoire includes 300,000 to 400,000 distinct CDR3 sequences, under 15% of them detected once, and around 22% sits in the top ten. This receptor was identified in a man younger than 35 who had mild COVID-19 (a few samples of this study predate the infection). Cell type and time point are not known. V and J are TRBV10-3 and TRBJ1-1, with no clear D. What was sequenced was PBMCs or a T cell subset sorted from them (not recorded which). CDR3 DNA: TGTGCCATCAGTGAGCCGGGCCAAGGGAGCACTGAAGCTTTCTTT. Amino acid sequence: CAISEPGQGSTEAFF.